The 17 T cell receptor beta chains below all came from one sample that was sequenced in a study of T-cell memory formation after mild COVID-19 (dated by TCRdb to the early 2020s). Libraries were built with 5' RACE. Sequencer: Illumina NovaSeq 6000. In TCRdb, the public reads were trimmed at Q25 with fastp and aligned with MiXCR, with productive beta chains retained. One record per CDR3 amino acid sequence lists the most common genes and DNA. The sample contains 170,000 or so distinct CDR3 sequences, about a fifth of them found a single time. The ten most abundant clones make up 23% of the sample. The sample consisted of PBMCs or a T cell subset sorted from them (not recorded which). All receptors come from an adult woman who had mild COVID-19 (a few samples of this study predate the infection). The sample titles of this study are shuffled in the database, so cell type and time point are left out; the donor was told from shared clones.

This clonotype was seen repeatedly, ten times or more. This sequence joins TRBV12-3 or TRBV12-4 and TRBJ2-7; TRBD2 is a possible D gene (6 bases). Trimming pared 1 base from V and 3 bases from J, leaving 22 bases between. The CDR3 consists of 18 residues. CDR3 DNA: TGTGCCAGCAGTTTAGACAGACGATTCCAATGGGGGGACTACGAGCAGTACTTC. Translating it yields CASSLDRRFQWGDYEQYF.

This clonotype was observed a handful of times. V is TRBV4-1 and J is TRBJ2-3; D is unresolved. Trimming left V 7 bases short and J 0 bases short, with 14 bases between. CDR1 MGHRA and CDR2 YSYEKL come from the germline V gene. This CDR3 is 15 amino acids long. CDR3 protein: CASTRSGVSTDTQYF. CDR3 coding DNA: TGCGCCAGCACCCGGAGTGGGGTTAGCACAGATACGCAGTATTTT.

This clonotype was seen more than once but under ten times. The V call is TRBV15, the J call TRBJ2-7; D is perhaps TRBD1 or TRBD2 (6 bases each). The V gene lost 1 base and the J gene lost 4 bases, with 14 bases spanning the gap. CDR1 is LNHNV and CDR2 is YYDKDF in the germline V gene (reference sequence). The CDR3 spans 15 residues. In nucleotides, the CDR3 is TGTGCCACCAGCAGAGGAACGGGGGCCGTGTACGAGCAGTACTTC. The encoded protein is CATSRGTGAVYEQYF.

This clonotype was counted only a few times. The genes are TRBV20-1 and TRBJ2-1, with TRBD2 identical over 7 bases. Germline-derived CDR1 and CDR2 are DFQATT and SNEGSKA (reference sequence). V shed 0 bases, J shed 9 bases, and the junction held 2 bases outside the gene matches. The CDR3 extends over 12 amino acids. The CDR3: CSAREREFEQFF. The CDR3 DNA follows: TGCAGTGCTAGAGAGCGGGAGTTTGAGCAGTTCTTC.

This clonotype was observed a handful of times. The chain carries TRBV12-3 or TRBV12-4 and TRBJ2-7, with 7 bases aligning to TRBD1. Trimming took 6 bases from V and 3 from J; bases not matched to a gene: 8. This CDR3 comprises 14 residues. For the CDR3, the DNA is TGTGCCAGCAGGGGGACAGTTGAAGACTACGAGCAGTACTTC. This codes for CASRGTVEDYEQYF.

This sequence joins TRBV20-1 and TRBJ2-2, with D maybe TRBD1 (6 bases). The V gene's germline CDR1 is DFQATT and CDR2 SNEGSKA (reference sequence). Trimming stripped 5 bases from V and 1 base from J, with 11 bases between. The CDR3 extends over 14 amino acids. The chain's CDR3 is CSALDRMNTGELFF. In DNA, the CDR3 is TGCAGTGCTTTGGACAGAATGAACACCGGGGAGCTGTTTTTT.

The chain couples TRBV11-2 to TRBJ2-7; D uncertain. V shed 5 bases and J shed 6 bases, with 20 bases lying between them. The germline gives CDR1 SGHAT, CDR2 FQNNGV. This CDR3 comprises 15 residues. This chain's CDR3 is CASSPRWVVGLEQYF. The CDR3 DNA follows: TGTGCCAGCAGCCCCCGTTGGGTAGTAGGTCTCGAGCAGTACTTC.

V usage is TRBV19 and J usage is TRBJ2-1, with TRBD1 matching over 7 bases. V shed 4 bases, J shed 9 bases, and the junction held 12 bases outside the gene matches. CDR1 LNHDA and CDR2 SQIVND come from the germline V gene (reference sequence). This CDR3 is built from 15 residues. Written as DNA, the CDR3 is TGTGCCAGTAGTACCTACAGGGGAGAACTCGGTGAGCAGTTCTTC. Its translation is CASSTYRGELGEQFF.

This chain connects TRBV7-6 to TRBJ2-1; no reliable D call. Germline V gene data show CDR1 as SGHVS and CDR2 as FNYEAQ. This CDR3 is built from 18 residues. The V end was cut by 0 bases, the J end by 2 bases, with 17 bases between. Written as DNA, the CDR3 is TGTGCCAGCAGCTTAGCGCCGTCCCTGGTTGGGCCCTACAATGAGCAGTTCTTC. It codes for CASSLAPSLVGPYNEQFF.

This clonotype was detected ten times or more. V and J are TRBV12-3 or TRBV12-4 and TRBJ2-3; the match to TRBD2 covers 8 bases. With 2 bases clipped from V and 0 bases from J, the junction kept 10 bases outside the gene matches. The CDR3 extends over 18 amino acids. CDR3 DNA sequence: TGTGCCAGCAGTTTATTGGGGCACGGGGGGGCTAGCACAGATACGCAGTATTTT. Translated, it gives CASSLLGHGGASTDTQYF.

This clonotype turned up a few times. The V gene is TRBV7-9, the J gene TRBJ1-2; maybe TRBD1 (6 bases). This CDR3 spans 18 amino acids. V was shortened by 5 bases and J by 4 bases, with 26 bases between the two germline ends. The V gene's germline CDR1 is SEHNR and CDR2 FQNEAQ (reference sequence). CDR3 in amino acids: CASSTGRESRSLLYGYTF. Here the CDR3 DNA reads TGTGCCAGCAGCACAGGGCGGGAGAGTCGGTCCCTGCTCTATGGCTACACCTTC.

The rearrangement uses TRBV9 and TRBJ2-2; a possible D gene is TRBD2 (6 bases). In germline, CDR1 is SGDLS, CDR2 YYNGEE. The CDR3 sequence is 17 residues long. V shed 4 bases and J shed 0 bases, with 16 bases lying between them. CDR3 protein: CASSLTPGLPNTGELFF. The CDR3 DNA reads as TGTGCCAGCAGCCTTACCCCGGGACTGCCGAACACCGGGGAGCTGTTTTTT. Based on the CDR3 plus reference TRBV9 and TRBJ2-2, the full variable domain is DSGVTQTPKHLITATGQRVTLRCSPRSGDLSVYWYQQSLDQGLQFLIQYYNGEERAKGNILERFSAQQFPDLHSELNLSSLELGDSALYFCASSLTPGLPNTGELFFGEGSRLTVL.

The sample holds one count of this clonotype. V and J are TRBV7-3 and TRBJ2-5; possible D gene TRBD2, 5 bases. The CDR3 runs to 16 residues. Looked up from germline, CDR1 is SGHTA and CDR2 is FQGTGA. V lost 2 bases and J 3 bases, leaving 16 bases between the germline ends. The CDR3 sequence: CASSLGLAYHKETQYF. As DNA, the CDR3 is TGTGCCAGCAGCTTAGGACTGGCGTACCATAAAGAGACCCAGTACTTC. The full variable domain, completed using reference TRBV7-3 and TRBJ2-5, is GAGVSQTPSNKVTEKGKYVELRCDPISGHTALYWYRQSLGQGPEFLIYFQGTGAADDSGLPNDRFFAVRPEGSVSTLKIQRTERGDSAVYLCASSLGLAYHKETQYFGPGTRLLVL.

The rearrangement links TRBV9 to TRBJ2-5; tentative D call: TRBD2 (5 bases). Germline CDR1 is SGDLS and CDR2 is YYNGEE. This CDR3 spans 14 amino acids. Trimming shortened V by 3 bases and J by 1 base, and 10 bases separated the two germline ends. CDR3 loop: CASSGGLTQETQYF. The CDR3 nucleotides are TGTGCCAGCAGCGGAGGACTCACCCAAGAGACCCAGTACTTC.

This clonotype showed up just a few times. The V gene is TRBV19, the J gene TRBJ1-1, with a possible D match to TRBD1 (6 bases). V was cut by 6 bases and J by 4 bases, with 12 bases left in between. CDR1 and CDR2 (germline): LNHDA, SQIVND (reference sequence). This CDR3 spans 13 amino acids. The CDR3 nucleotides are TGTGCCAGTAGAACAGGGTCGATCACTGAAGCTTTCTTT. Translated, it gives CASRTGSITEAFF.

This clonotype was seen at least ten times. Here the CDR3 DNA reads TGCAGCGTAGTCGGACAGAACACTGAAGCTTTCTTT. Translated: CSVVGQNTEAFF. The V call is TRBV29-1, the J call TRBJ1-1; a weak D match, TRBD1 (5 bases). The CDR3 is 12 residues long. CDR1 SQVTM and CDR2 ANQGSEA come from the germline V gene. The V end was cut by 6 bases, the J end by 1 base, with 9 bases between.

This chain connects TRBV6-4 to TRBJ2-1; 10 bases match TRBD2. The CDR3 loop spans 15 amino acids. The V and J ends lost 5 bases and 5 bases, in that order; junction bases with no gene match: 6. Per germline, CDR1 MRHNA and CDR2 SNTAGT. The CDR3 is CASSPSGSVNNEQFF. In DNA form, the CDR3 reads TGTGCCAGCAGTCCTAGCGGGAGTGTGAACAATGAGCAGTTCTTC.